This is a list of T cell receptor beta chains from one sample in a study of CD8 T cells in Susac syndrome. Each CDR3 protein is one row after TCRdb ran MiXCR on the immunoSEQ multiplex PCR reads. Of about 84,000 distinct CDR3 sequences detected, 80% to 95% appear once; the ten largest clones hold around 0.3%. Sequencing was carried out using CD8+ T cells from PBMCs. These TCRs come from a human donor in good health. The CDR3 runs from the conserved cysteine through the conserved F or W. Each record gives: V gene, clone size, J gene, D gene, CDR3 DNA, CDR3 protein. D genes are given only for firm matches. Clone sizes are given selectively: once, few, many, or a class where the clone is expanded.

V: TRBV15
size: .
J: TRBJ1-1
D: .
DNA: TGTGCCACCAGCACCTTCGGGGGGAACACTGAAGCTTTCTTT
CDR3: CATSTFGGNTEAFF

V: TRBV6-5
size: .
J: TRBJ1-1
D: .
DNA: TGTGCCAGCAGTTACCGGGACGCGGGCACTGAAGCTTTCTTT
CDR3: CASSYRDAGTEAFF

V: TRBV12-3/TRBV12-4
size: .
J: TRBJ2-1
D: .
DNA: TGTGCCAGCGGTTCCGGGGTTGAGCAGTTCTTC
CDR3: CASGSGVEQFF

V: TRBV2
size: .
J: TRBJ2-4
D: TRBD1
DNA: TGTGCCAGCAGCCCGAGGACAGGGAGGAACATTCAGTACTTC
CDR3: CASSPRTGRNIQYF

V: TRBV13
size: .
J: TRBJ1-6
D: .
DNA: TGTGCCAGCAGCTTATTGGGTTCACCCCTCCACTTT
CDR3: CASSLLGSPLHF

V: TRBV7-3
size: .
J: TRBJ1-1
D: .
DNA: TGTGCCAGCAGCTTAGGGCCGGGGGCAAACACTGAAGCTTTCTTT
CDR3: CASSLGPGANTEAFF

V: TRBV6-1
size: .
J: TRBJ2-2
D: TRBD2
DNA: TGTGCCAGCAGTGAGCTACTAGCGGGGGAATTTTCGGGAACCGGGGAGCTGTTTTTT
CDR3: CASSELLAGEFSGTGELFF

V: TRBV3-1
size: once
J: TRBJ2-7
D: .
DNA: TGTGCCAGCAGCCAAGGTCCGGCAAGTCTAGGGCAGTACTTC
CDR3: CASSQGPASLGQYF

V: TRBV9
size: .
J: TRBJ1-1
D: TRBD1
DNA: TGTGCCAGCAGCGTAGGCAGGGGGACTGAAGCTTTCTTT
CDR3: CASSVGRGTEAFF

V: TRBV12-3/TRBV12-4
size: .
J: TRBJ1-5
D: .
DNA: TGTGCCAGCAGTATGGACGGGGGTTATCAGCCCCAGCATTTT
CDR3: CASSMDGGYQPQHF

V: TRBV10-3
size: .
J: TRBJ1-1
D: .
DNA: TGTGCCATCAGTGATCTAGGGGAGGGCACTGAAGCTTTCTTT
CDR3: CAISDLGEGTEAFF

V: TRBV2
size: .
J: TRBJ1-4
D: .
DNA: TGTGCCAGCAGTAATCCCCGGGGGGAAAAACTGTTTTTT
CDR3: CASSNPRGEKLFF

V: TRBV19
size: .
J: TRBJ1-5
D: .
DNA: TGTGCCAGTAGTATAGCGGGGTATCAGCCCCAGCATTTT
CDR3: CASSIAGYQPQHF

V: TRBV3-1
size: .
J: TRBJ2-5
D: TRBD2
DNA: TGTGCCAGCAGTCCCGAGGGTAGCGGGGGAGAGACCCAGTACTTC
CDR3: CASSPEGSGGETQYF

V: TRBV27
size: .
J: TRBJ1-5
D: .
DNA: TGTGCCAGCAGTTTCACGGATCAGCCCCAGCATTTT
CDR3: CASSFTDQPQHF

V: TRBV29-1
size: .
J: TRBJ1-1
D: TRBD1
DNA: TGCAGCGTTGAAGGGACAGGTAGGGACACTGAAGCTTTCTTT
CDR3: CSVEGTGRDTEAFF

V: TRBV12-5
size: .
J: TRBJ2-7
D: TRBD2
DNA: TGTGCTAGTGGTTTGGTAATTGGCGGGGGAGTTTTGCTTTTAATCGAGCAGTACTTC
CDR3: CASGLVIGGGVLLLIEQYF

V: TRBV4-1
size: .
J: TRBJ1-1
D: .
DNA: TGCGCCAGCAGCCAAGGAGGGCCGAACACTGAAGCTTTCTTT
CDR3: CASSQGGPNTEAFF

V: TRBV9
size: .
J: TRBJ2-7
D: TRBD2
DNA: TGTGCCAGCAGCGTAGAAAGCGGGGGGGCCTACGAGCAGTACTTC
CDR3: CASSVESGGAYEQYF

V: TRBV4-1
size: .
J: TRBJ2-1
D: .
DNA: TGCGCCAGCAGCTCCCGTGGGGGTTTTACTGAGCAGTTCTTC
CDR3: CASSSRGGFTEQFF

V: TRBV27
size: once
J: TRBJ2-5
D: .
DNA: TGTGCCAGCAGTTTAGGAGGGGGGGCCGTAGGAGAGACCCAGTACTTC
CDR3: CASSLGGGAVGETQYF

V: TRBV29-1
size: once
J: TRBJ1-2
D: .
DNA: TGCAGCGTTCCCAAGGGTCATGGCTACACCTTC
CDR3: CSVPKGHGYTF

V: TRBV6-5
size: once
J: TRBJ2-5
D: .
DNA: TGTGCCAGCAGTTCGGACAGTGGGCAGACCCAGTACTTC
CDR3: CASSSDSGQTQYF

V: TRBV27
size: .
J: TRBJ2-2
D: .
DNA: TGTGCCAGCAATCTAAGAGGGTACACCGGGGAGCTGTTTTTT
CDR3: CASNLRGYTGELFF